These 13 T cell receptor beta chains share one sample of origin, sequenced in a study of T cells after yellow fever vaccination (dated by TCRdb to about 2019). The treatment or condition label corresponds to: live attenuated yellow fever vaccine strain. Libraries were constructed by 5' RACE. The run used an Illumina NovaSeq 6000. TCRdb cleaned the public reads at Q25 with fastp, built clones with MiXCR and kept in-frame beta chains. Every entry covers one CDR3 protein and lists the most common genes and DNA from its rows. This sample comprises some 220,000 distinct CDR3 sequences, more than 3% of them detected only once. 3.2% of the sample lies in the top ten. The sequenced sample was CD4+ T cells sorted from PBMCs, obtained 10 days after the yellow fever booster vaccination. The receptor source for this set is a man between 18 and 35 years old who received the YFV17D yellow fever vaccine.

This clonotype came up many times. The chain employs TRBV5-1 and TRBJ2-1; D possibly corresponds to TRBD2 (7 bases). CDR1 SGHRS and CDR2 YFSETQ come from the germline V gene. The CDR3 covers 18 residues. V was clipped by 3 bases and J by 6 bases, with 25 bases between them. CDR3 nucleotide sequence: TGCGCCAGCAGCTCCATCCCTCCGACAAGGGGGGGTGGCAATGAGCAGTTCTTC. This encodes CASSSIPPTRGGGNEQFF. The full variable domain, with the rest looked up from reference TRBV5-1 and TRBJ2-1, is KAGVTQTPRYLIKTRGQQVTLSCSPISGHRSVSWYQQTPGQGLQFLFEYFSETQRNKGNFPGRFSGRQFSNSRSEMNVSTLELGDSALYLCASSSIPPTRGGGNEQFFGPGTRLTVL.

There are a few counts of this clonotype. The chain uses TRBV3-1 and TRBJ1-1, with TRBD1 identical over 8 bases. V shed 4 bases, J shed 5 bases, and the junction held 6 bases outside the gene matches. Germline V gene lookup returns CDR1 LGHDT and CDR2 YNNKEL (reference sequence). The CDR3 contains 14 residues. DNA for the CDR3: TGTGCCAGCAGCCGAGACAGGGGCATAACTGAAGCTTTCTTT. The encoded protein is CASSRDRGITEAFF. Full variable domain (rest looked up from reference TRBV3-1 and TRBJ1-1): DTAVSQTPKYLVTQMGNDKSIKCEQNLGHDTMYWYKQDSKKFLKIMFSYNNKELIINETVPNRFSPKSPDKAHLNLHINSLELGDSAVYFCASSRDRGITEAFFGQGTRLTVV.

This chain links TRBV5-6 with TRBJ2-3; unclear D gene. The CDR3 runs 14 residues. Deletions cut 1 base from V and 4 bases from J, with 10 bases between. Looked up from germline, CDR1 is SGHDT and CDR2 is YYEEEE. DNA of the CDR3: TGTGCCAGCAGCTTGTGGCTCCTTGCAGATACGCAGTATTTT. It codes for CASSLWLLADTQYF.

The gene calls are TRBV2 and TRBJ1-4; the D gene is possibly TRBD1 (6 bases). V lost 7 bases and J lost 3, with 15 bases in between. Per germline, CDR1 SNHLY and CDR2 FYNNEI. The CDR3 has 15 amino acids. CDR3 nucleotides: TGTGCCAGCACCTTCGGGGGGGCTTCTAATGAAAAACTGTTTTTT. It translates to CASTFGGASNEKLFF.

This clonotype was picked up many times. V and J are TRBV7-2 and TRBJ1-6; D is undetermined. CDR3 length equals 15 residues. V lost 1 base and J lost 7, with 11 bases in between. Germline CDR1 and CDR2: SGHTA and FQGNSA. This CDR3 reads CASSLGARTNSPLHF. CDR3 bases: TGTGCCAGCAGCTTAGGCGCCAGGACGAATTCACCCCTCCACTTT.

This clonotype was observed many times. This rearrangement joins TRBV20-1 to TRBJ2-3, with 8 bases fitting TRBD2. Germline-derived CDR1 and CDR2 are DFQATT and SNEGSKA (reference sequence). The V gene end was trimmed by 0 bases and the J gene end by 2 bases; junction bases not matched to a gene: 1. This CDR3 has 14 amino acids. CDR3 in amino acids: CSARDSGVTDTQYF. In DNA form, the CDR3 reads TGCAGTGCTAGAGATAGCGGGGTCACAGATACGCAGTATTTT.

This clonotype was seen more than once but under ten times. The chain's CDR3 is CASRKYSGEGETQYF. DNA for the CDR3: TGTGCCAGCAGAAAATACTCAGGGGAGGGAGAGACCCAGTACTTC. V is TRBV12-3 or TRBV12-4 and J is TRBJ2-5; a weak D match, TRBD2 (7 bases). The V end lost 6 bases, the J end lost 4 bases, and 18 bases lay between the germline ends. The CDR3 covers 15 residues.

This clonotype was observed many times. The V call is TRBV11-2, the J call TRBJ2-7, with 8 bases lining up with TRBD2. The V gene end was trimmed by 6 bases and the J gene end by 3 bases; junction bases not matched to a gene: 4. CDR3 size: 13 residues. Germline assignment: CDR1 SGHAT and CDR2 FQNNGV. CDR3 DNA sequence: TGTGCCAGCAGTCGTCGGGGGGGCTACGAGCAGTACGTC. Amino acid sequence: CASSRRGGYEQYV.

V is TRBV5-5 and J is TRBJ2-3; no reliable D call. Germline-derived CDR1 and CDR2 are SGHKS and YYEKEE (reference sequence). Trimming removed 7 bases from V and 4 bases from J, with 13 bases in between. This CDR3 has 13 amino acids. As DNA, the CDR3 is TGTGCCAGCGGGCTCTATGTCCCAGATACGCAGTATTTT. This translates into CASGLYVPDTQYF.

This clonotype was seen many times. In DNA, the CDR3 is TGTGCCAGCAGCTTAAGGAGGGGAGAGCTGTTTTTT. Its protein product is CASSLRRGELFF. This chain uses TRBV7-3 with TRBJ2-2, with D maybe TRBD2 (6 bases). Between the trimmed V and J ends, which lost 1 base and 11 bases, there was a span of 8 bases. CDR1 is SGHTA, CDR2 FQGTGA, per germline. The CDR3 is 12 amino acids.

This clonotype was picked up a small number of times. The chain uses TRBV7-2 and TRBJ2-1, with 7 positions matching TRBD2. V gave up 2 bases and J gave up 9 bases; unmatched junction bases: 10. Germline V gene lookup returns CDR1 SGHTA and CDR2 FQGNSA. CDR3 size: 15 residues. In DNA, the CDR3 is TGTGCCAGCAGCTTAATTTGGCGGGGGTCTGGTGAGCAGTTCTTC. Translating gives CASSLIWRGSGEQFF.

Ten or more counts support this clonotype. The chain joins TRBV18 to TRBJ2-3; D may match TRBD1 or TRBD2 (5 bases each). The CDR3 contains 14 residues. V shed 4 bases and J shed 3 bases, with 11 bases lying between them. Per germline, CDR1 KGHSH and CDR2 LQKENI. The CDR3, as DNA: TGTGCCAGCTCACAAGGGACGTATACAGATACGCAGTATTTT. Its translation: CASSQGTYTDTQYF.

This clonotype was found many times. The rearrangement links TRBV3-1 to TRBJ1-2, with a weak D call TRBD1 (5 bases). This CDR3 region has 12 residues. Germline values: CDR1 LGHDT, CDR2 YNNKEL (reference sequence). V lost 1 base and J lost 8, with 8 bases in between. The CDR3 loop reads CASSQGGEGYTF. CDR3 in DNA: TGTGCCAGCAGCCAAGGAGGGGAAGGCTACACCTTC.